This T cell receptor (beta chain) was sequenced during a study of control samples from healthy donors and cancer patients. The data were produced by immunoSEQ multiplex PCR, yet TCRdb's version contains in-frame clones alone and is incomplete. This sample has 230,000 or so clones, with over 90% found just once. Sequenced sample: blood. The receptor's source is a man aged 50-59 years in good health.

In DNA form, the CDR3 reads TGCGCCAGCAGCACAGATCCCGGGGGTTCACCCCTCCACTTT. Protein: CASSTDPGGSPLHF. V usage is TRBV5-1 and J usage is TRBJ1-6; maybe TRBD1 (5 bases). The V end was cut by 4 bases, the J end by 9 bases, with 14 bases between. Germline V gene lookup returns CDR1 SGHRS and CDR2 YFSETQ. The CDR3 is made up of 14 amino acids. Variable domain in full (rest from reference TRBV5-1 and TRBJ1-6): KAGVTQTPRYLIKTRGQQVTLSCSPISGHRSVSWYQQTPGQGLQFLFEYFSETQRNKGNFPGRFSGRQFSNSRSEMNVSTLELGDSALYLCASSTDPGGSPLHFGNGTRLTVT.